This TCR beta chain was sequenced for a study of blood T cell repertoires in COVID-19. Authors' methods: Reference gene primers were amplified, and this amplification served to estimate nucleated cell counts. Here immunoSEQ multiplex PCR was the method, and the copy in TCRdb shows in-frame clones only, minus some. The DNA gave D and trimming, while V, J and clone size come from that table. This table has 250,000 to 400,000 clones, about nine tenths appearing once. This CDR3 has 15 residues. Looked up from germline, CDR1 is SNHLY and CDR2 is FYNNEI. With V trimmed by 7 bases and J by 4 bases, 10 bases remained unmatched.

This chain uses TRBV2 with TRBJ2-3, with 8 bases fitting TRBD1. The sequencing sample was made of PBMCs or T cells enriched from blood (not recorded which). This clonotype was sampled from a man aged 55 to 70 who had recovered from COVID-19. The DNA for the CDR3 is TGTGCCAGCATATTCGGGACAGGCGGGCCAGATACGCAGTATTTT. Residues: CASIFGTGGPDTQYF.